A selection of T cell receptor beta chains follows, all from one sample in a study of CD8+ T cells in alopecia areata. Clones were read by immunoSEQ multiplex PCR, and TCRdb kept only the in-frame ones, dropping some. Among some 180,000 clones listed, about 48% were seen once. The sample was CD8+ T cells sorted from blood, taken at week 24, from a patient treated with tofacitinib. The receptors originated from a human donor with alopecia areata. Each CDR3 is given with its conserved first and last residue. The D gene is left open where the match is weak. Clone size is stated in some rows and not others, as once, few, many or a class when expanded.

d_gene,v_gene,abundance,j_gene,CDR3nt,CDR3aa
TRBD2,TRBV2,NA,TRBJ2-1,TGTGCCACCCTCTTGGGACTAGCGCTCTACAATGAGCAGTTCTTC,CATLLGLALYNEQFF
NA,TRBV7-9,NA,TRBJ2-7,TGTGCCAGCAGCTCGACCCCCTTCCGGGACGTCTCCTACGAGCAGTACTTC,CASSSTPFRDVSYEQYF
NA,TRBV7-9,few,TRBJ1-2,TGTGCCAGCAGCTTGGACGGCTACACCTTC,CASSLDGYTF
NA,TRBV19,few,TRBJ1-1,TGTGCCAGTAGTATAGGAGTGAACACTGAAGCTTTCTTT,CASSIGVNTEAFF
TRBD1,TRBV19,NA,TRBJ2-2,TGTGCCAGTAGGCCGGGACAGCTGAACACCGGGGAGCTGTTTTTT,CASRPGQLNTGELFF
NA,TRBV30,NA,TRBJ1-2,TGTGCCTGGAGTGTAACTAGTGGGGGCTACACCTTC,CAWSVTSGGYTF
NA,TRBV29-1,NA,TRBJ2-1,TGCAGCACCAATGAGCAGTTCTTC,CSTNEQFF
NA,TRBV25-1,once,TRBJ2-5,TGTGCCAGCAGTGATCTCGTAGAACTGCAAGAGACCCAGTACTTC,CASSDLVELQETQYF
NA,TRBV4-3,NA,TRBJ2-2,TGCGCCAGCAGCCAAGATACAGGAAACACCGGGGAGCTGTTTTTT,CASSQDTGNTGELFF
NA,TRBV7-3,NA,TRBJ1-1,TGTGCCAGCAGCTTAGCAGGGAACACTGAAGCTTTCTTT,CASSLAGNTEAFF
TRBD1,TRBV7-2,NA,TRBJ2-1,TGTGCCAGCAGCTGGGACAGGGTTGATGAGCAGTTCTTC,CASSWDRVDEQFF
NA,TRBV2,NA,TRBJ2-1,TGTGCCAGTTCTATCTATGAGCAGTTCTTC,CASSIYEQFF
NA,TRBV27,NA,TRBJ2-7,TGTGCCACTCAGGGGAGCCCCTACGAGCAGTACTTC,CATQGSPYEQYF
TRBD1,TRBV5-6,few,TRBJ1-1,TGTGCCAGCAGCGACTCGCAGGGGGGGACGAACACTGAAGCTTTCTTT,CASSDSQGGTNTEAFF
NA,TRBV19,NA,TRBJ2-2,TGTGCCAGTAGTATATACGGCACCGGGGAGCTGTTTTTT,CASSIYGTGELFF
NA,TRBV27,few,TRBJ1-2,TGTGCCAGCAGTTTTTCGGCCCGGGGGGACAAAAGCGGCTACACCTTC,CASSFSARGDKSGYTF
NA,TRBV30,few,TRBJ1-1,TGTGCCGCGAGTTGGAGCCCTGAAGCTTTCTTT,CAASWSPEAFF
NA,TRBV29-1,few,TRBJ2-5,TGCAGCGCCGGGGACCAGTACTTC,CSAGDQYF
TRBD2,TRBV9,NA,TRBJ2-5,TGTGCCAGCAGCCCCGGGACTAGCGGGGGCCAAGAGACCCAGTACTTC,CASSPGTSGGQETQYF
TRBD2,TRBV4-3,NA,TRBJ2-5,TGCGCCAGCAGCCGCCTACTAGCGGTCCAAGAGACCCAGTACTTC,CASSRLLAVQETQYF
NA,TRBV19,NA,TRBJ1-1,TGTGCCGCGTCAACCGGGAACACTGAAGCTTTCTTT,CAASTGNTEAFF
TRBD1,TRBV19,NA,TRBJ2-7,TGTGCCAGTAGTGTCGACAGGGATCGGCACGAGCAGTACTTC,CASSVDRDRHEQYF
NA,TRBV6-6,NA,TRBJ2-1,TGTGCCACCCTCCCCCCCGGGACTGAGTCGAATGAGCAGTTCTTC,CATLPPGTESNEQFF
TRBD1,TRBV2,NA,TRBJ1-1,TGTGCCAGCAGTCGACAGGGAACTGAAGCTTTCTTT,CASSRQGTEAFF
TRBD1,TRBV15,few,TRBJ1-5,TGTGCCACCAGGACAGGGAATCAGCCCCAGCATTTT,CATRTGNQPQHF
NA,TRBV5-6,NA,TRBJ2-2,TGTGCCAGCAGCTTCGGGGGTAGCGGGGAGCTGTTTTTT,CASSFGGSGELFF
NA,TRBV4-1,NA,TRBJ2-3,NA,CASSQVASGSAEYF
NA,TRBV2,NA,TRBJ2-7,TGTGCCAGCAGGGCTCCGGTCTTTGAGTCTAGCTCCTACGAGCAGTACTTC,CASRAPVFESSSYEQYF
NA,TRBV7-2,NA,TRBJ2-2,TGTGCCAGCAGCTTAGAGATTGCGAACACCGGGGAGCTGTTTTTT,CASSLEIANTGELFF